Shown below are 4 T cell receptor beta chains from a single sample sequenced in a study of cytotoxic CD8 clonotypes in ibrutinib-treated CLL. Sequencing used immunoSEQ multiplex PCR; TCRdb keeps in-frame clones, though not all of them. This table holds 150,000 to 200,000 clones, about 88% found once. The source was PBMCs, collected at disease progression, from a patient treated with ibrutinib. These TCRs come from a human donor with chronic lymphocytic leukemia.

J is TRBJ1-5 and V is TRBV6-7; D is undetermined. TRBV6-7 is reported as an ORF; its role is uncertain. The CDR3 sequence is 15 residues long. V was trimmed by 2 bases and J by 4 bases, leaving 12 bases between them. CDR3 residues: CASSYPSPENQPQHF. Here the CDR3 DNA reads TGTGCCAGCAGTTACCCCTCACCTGAAAATCAGCCCCAGCATTTT.

The chain carries TRBV5-6 and TRBJ1-2, with D possibly matching TRBD1 (5 bases). Germline CDR1 is SGHDT and CDR2 is YYEEEE. The CDR3 spans 13 residues. V dropped 4 bases and J dropped 3 bases, with 10 bases sitting between them. The CDR3 DNA reads TGTGCCAGCAGCACGGACACATACTATGGCTACACCTTC. Translation: CASSTDTYYGYTF.

CDR3 coding DNA: TGTGCCAGCAGCTTAATGGGGGCGCACCGAGAGACCCAGTACTTC. It translates to CASSLMGAHRETQYF. The rearrangement joins TRBV11-3 to TRBJ2-5, with D perhaps matching TRBD1 (6 bases). CDR1 SGHNT and CDR2 YENEEA come from the germline V gene. V was cut by 2 bases and J by 4 bases, with 14 bases left in between. The CDR3 has 15 amino acids.

This sequence joins TRBV1 and TRBJ1-3; the table's D call, TRBD1, was not checked against the DNA. TRBV1 is a pseudogene locus. The CDR3 runs 16 residues. The CDR3 DNA reads as TGCACCAGCAGCTCTACAGGGCACGACTCTGGAAACACCATATATTTT. Amino acid sequence: CTSSSTGHDSGNTIYF.